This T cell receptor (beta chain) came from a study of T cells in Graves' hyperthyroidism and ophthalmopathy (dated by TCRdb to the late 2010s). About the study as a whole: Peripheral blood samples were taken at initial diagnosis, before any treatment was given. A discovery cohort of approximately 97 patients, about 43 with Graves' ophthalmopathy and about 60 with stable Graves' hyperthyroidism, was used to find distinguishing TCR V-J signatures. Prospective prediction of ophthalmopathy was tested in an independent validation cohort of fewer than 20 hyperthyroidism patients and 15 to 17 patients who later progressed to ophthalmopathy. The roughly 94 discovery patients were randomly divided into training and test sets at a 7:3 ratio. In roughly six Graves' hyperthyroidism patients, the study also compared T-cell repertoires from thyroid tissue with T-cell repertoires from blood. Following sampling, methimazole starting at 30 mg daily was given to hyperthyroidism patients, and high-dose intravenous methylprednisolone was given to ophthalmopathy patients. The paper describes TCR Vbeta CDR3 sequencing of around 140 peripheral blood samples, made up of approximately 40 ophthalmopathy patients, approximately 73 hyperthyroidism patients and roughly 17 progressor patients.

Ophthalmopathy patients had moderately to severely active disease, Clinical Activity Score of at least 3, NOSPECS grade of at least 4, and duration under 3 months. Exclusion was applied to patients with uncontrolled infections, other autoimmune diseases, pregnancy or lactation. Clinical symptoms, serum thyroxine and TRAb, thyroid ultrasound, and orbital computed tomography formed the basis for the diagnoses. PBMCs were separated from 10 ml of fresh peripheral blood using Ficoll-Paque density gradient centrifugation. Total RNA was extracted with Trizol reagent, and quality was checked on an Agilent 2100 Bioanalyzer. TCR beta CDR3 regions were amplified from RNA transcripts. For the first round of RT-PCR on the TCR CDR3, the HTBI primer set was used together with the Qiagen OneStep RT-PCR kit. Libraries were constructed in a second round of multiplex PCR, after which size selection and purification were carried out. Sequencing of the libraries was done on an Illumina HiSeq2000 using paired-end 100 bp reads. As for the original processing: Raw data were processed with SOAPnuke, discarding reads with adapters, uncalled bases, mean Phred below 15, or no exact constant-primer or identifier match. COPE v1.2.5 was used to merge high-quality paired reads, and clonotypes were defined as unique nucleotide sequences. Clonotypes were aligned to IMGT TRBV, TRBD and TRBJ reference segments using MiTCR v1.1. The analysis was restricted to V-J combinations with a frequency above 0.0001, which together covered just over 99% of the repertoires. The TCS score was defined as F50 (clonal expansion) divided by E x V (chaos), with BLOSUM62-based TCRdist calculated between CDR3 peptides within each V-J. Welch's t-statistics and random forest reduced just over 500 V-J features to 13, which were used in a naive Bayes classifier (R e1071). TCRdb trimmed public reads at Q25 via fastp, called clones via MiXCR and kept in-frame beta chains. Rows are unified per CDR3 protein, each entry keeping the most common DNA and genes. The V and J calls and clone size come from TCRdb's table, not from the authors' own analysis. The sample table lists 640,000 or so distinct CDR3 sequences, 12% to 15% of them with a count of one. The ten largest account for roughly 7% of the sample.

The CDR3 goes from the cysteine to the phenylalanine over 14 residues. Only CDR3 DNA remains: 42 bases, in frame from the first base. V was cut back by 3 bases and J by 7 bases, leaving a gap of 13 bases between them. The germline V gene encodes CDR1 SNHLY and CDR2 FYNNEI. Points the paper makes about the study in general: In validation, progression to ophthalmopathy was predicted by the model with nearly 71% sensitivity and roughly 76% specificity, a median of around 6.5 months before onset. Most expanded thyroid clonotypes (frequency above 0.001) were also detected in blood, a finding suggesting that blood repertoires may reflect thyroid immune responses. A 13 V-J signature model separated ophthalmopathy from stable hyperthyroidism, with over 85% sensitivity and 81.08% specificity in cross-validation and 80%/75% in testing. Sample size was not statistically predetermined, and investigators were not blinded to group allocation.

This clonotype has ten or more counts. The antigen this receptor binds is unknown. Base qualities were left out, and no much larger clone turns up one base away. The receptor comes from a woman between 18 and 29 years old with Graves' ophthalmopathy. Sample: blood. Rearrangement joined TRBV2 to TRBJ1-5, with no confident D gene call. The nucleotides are TGTGCCAGCAGTGATCCGGGAGACAAGCAGCCCCAGCATTTT. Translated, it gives CASSDPGDKQPQHF.